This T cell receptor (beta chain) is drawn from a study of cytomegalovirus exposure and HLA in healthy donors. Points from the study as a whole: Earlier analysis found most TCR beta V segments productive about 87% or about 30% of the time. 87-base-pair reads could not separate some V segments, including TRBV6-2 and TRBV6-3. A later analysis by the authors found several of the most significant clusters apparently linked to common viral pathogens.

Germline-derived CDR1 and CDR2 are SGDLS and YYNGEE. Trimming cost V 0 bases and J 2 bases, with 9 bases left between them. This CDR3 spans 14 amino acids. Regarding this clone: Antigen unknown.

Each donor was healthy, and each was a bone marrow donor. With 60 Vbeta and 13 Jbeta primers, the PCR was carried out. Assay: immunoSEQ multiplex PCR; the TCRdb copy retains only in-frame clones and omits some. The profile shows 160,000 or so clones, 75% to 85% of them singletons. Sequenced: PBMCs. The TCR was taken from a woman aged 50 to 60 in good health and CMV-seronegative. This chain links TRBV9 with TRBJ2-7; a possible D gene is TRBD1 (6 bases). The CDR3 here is CASSVGQGPYEQYF. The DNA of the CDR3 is TGTGCCAGCAGCGTAGGGCAGGGGCCCTACGAGCAGTACTTC.